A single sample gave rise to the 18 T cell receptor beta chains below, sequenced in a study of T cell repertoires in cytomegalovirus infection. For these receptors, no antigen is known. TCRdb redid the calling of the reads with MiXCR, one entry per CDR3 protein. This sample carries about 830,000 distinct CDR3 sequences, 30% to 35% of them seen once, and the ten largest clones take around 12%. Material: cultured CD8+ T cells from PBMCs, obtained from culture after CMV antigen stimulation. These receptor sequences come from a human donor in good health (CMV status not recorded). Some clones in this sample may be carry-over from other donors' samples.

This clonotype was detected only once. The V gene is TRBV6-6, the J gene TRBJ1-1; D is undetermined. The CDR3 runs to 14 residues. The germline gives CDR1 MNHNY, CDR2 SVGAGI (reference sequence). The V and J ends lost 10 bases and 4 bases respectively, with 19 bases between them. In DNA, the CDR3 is TGTGCCACGGAGCAAGTCGGCATCGGCACTGAAGCTTTCTTT. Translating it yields CATEQVGIGTEAFF.

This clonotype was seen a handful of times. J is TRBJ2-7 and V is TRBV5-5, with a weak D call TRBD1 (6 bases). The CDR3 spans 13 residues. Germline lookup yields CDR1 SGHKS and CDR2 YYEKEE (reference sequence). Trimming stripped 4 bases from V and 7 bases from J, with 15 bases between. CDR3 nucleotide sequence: TGTGCCAGCAGCCCGAGTGGACAGCCGGAGCAGTACTTC. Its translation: CASSPSGQPEQYF. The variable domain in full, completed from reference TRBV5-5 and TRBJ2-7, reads DAGVTQSPTHLIKTRGQQVTLRCSPISGHKSVSWYQQVLGQGPQFIFQYYEKEERGRGNFPDRFSARQFPNYSSELNVNALLLGDSALYLCASSPSGQPEQYFGPGTRLTVT.

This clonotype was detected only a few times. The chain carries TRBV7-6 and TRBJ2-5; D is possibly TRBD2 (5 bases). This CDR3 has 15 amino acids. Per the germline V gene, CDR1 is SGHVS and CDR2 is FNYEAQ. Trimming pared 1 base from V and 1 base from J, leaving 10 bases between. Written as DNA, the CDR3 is TGTGCCAGCAGCTTAGTCACTAGGCCCCAAGAGACCCAGTACTTC. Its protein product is CASSLVTRPQETQYF.

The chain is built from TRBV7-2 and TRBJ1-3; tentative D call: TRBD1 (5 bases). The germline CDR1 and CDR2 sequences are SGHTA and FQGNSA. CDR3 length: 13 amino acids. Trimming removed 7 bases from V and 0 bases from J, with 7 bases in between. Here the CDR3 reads CASIGASGNTIYF. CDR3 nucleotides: TGTGCCAGCATCGGGGCCTCTGGAAACACCATATATTTT. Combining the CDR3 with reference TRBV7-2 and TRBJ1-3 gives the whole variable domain GAGVSQSPSNKVTEKGKDVELRCDPISGHTALYWYRQSLGQGLEFLIYFQGNSAPDKSGLPSDRFSAERTGGSVSTLTIQRTQQEDSAVYLCASIGASGNTIYFGEGSWLTVV.

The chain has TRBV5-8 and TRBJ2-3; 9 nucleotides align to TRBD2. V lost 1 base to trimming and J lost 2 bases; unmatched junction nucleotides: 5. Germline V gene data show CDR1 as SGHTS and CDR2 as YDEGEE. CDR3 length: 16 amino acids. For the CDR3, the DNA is TGTGCCAGCAGCTTGTGGGCTAGCGGGGACACAGATACGCAGTATTTT. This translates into CASSLWASGDTDTQYF.

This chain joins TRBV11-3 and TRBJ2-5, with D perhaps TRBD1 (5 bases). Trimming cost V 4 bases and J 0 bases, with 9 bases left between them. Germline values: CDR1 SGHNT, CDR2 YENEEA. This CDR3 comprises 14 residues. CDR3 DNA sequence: TGTGCCAGCAGCTCCCGACAGAACCAAGAGACCCAGTACTTC. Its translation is CASSSRQNQETQYF.

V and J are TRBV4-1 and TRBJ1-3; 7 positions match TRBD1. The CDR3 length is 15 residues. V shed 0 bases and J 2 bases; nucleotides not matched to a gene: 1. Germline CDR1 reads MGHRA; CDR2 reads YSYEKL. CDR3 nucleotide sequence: TGCGCCAGCAGCCAAGAAGACAGGGCTGGAAACACCATATATTTT. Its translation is CASSQEDRAGNTIYF.

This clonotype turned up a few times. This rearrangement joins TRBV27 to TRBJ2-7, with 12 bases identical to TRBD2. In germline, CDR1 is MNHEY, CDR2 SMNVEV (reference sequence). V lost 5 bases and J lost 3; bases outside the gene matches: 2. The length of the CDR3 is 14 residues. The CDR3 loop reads CASSELAGGYEQYF. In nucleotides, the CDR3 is TGTGCCAGCAGTGAACTAGCGGGGGGCTACGAGCAGTACTTC.

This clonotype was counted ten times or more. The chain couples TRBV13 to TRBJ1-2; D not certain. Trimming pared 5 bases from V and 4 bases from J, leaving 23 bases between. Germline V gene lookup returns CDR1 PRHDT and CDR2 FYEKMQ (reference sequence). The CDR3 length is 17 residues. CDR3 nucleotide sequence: TGTGCCAGCAGCGGATCGACCGCCTTAGACCGGGGCTATGGCTACACCTTC. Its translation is CASSGSTALDRGYGYTF.

CDR3 region: CATSEPGTGRQETQYF. DNA for the CDR3: TGTGCCACCAGTGAACCCGGGACAGGGCGACAAGAGACCCAGTACTTC. The chain couples TRBV24-1 to TRBJ2-5; the match to TRBD1 covers 9 bases. The CDR3 consists of 16 residues. Trimming cost V 4 bases and J 2 bases; bases outside gene matches: 7. In germline, CDR1 is KGHDR, CDR2 SFDVKD.

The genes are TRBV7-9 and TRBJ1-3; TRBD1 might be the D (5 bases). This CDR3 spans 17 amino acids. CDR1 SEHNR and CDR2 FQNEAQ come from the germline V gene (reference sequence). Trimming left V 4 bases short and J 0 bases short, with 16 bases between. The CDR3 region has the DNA TGTGCCAGCAGCTCACGAGGGGTTATCGGCTCTGGAAACACCATATATTTT. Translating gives CASSSRGVIGSGNTIYF.

The CDR3 nucleotides are TGTGCCAGCAGCTACAACAGGGTGTACCTGAACACTGAAGCTTTCTTT. Translation gives CASSYNRVYLNTEAFF. The chain couples TRBV6-5 to TRBJ1-1; D is possibly TRBD1 (6 bases). The CDR3 runs to 16 residues. Trimming cost V 6 bases and J 0 bases, with 17 bases left between them. In germline, CDR1 is MNHEY, CDR2 SVGAGI.

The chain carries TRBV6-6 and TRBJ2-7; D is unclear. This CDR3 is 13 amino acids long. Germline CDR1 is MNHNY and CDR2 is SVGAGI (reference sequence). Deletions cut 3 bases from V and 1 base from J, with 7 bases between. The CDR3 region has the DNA TGTGCCAGCAGTTATGTGGATTCCTACGAGCAGTACGTC. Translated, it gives CASSYVDSYEQYV.

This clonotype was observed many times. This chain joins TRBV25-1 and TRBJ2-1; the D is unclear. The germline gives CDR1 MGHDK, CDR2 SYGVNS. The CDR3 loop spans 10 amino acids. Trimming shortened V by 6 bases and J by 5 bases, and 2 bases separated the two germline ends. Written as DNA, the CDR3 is TGTGCCAGCAGACACAATGAGCAGTTCTTC. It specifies CASRHNEQFF.

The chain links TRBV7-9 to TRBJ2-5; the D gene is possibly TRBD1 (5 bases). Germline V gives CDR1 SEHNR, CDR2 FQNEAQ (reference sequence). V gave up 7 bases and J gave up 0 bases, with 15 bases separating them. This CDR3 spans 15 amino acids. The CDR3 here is CASTVRQGNQETQYF. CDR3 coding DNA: TGTGCCAGCACAGTCCGCCAGGGCAACCAAGAGACCCAGTACTTC.

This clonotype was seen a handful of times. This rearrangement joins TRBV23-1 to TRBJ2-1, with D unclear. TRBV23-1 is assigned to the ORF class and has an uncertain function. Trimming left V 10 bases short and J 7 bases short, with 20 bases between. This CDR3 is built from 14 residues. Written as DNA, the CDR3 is TGCGCCACTCCTACGGGTAGAGTTGGGAATGAGCAGTTCTTC. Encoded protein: CATPTGRVGNEQFF.

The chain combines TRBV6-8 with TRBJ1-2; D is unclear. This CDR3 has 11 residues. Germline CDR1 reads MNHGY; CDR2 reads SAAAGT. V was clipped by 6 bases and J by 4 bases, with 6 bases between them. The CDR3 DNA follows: TGTGCCAGCAGGGATCGCTATGGCTACACCTTC. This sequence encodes CASRDRYGYTF.

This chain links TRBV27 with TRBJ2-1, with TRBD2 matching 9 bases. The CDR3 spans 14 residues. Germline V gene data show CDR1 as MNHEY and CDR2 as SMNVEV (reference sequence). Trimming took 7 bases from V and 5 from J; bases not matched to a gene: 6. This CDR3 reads CASTERGAHNEQFF. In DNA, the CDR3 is TGTGCCAGCACCGAGCGGGGGGCCCACAATGAGCAGTTCTTC.